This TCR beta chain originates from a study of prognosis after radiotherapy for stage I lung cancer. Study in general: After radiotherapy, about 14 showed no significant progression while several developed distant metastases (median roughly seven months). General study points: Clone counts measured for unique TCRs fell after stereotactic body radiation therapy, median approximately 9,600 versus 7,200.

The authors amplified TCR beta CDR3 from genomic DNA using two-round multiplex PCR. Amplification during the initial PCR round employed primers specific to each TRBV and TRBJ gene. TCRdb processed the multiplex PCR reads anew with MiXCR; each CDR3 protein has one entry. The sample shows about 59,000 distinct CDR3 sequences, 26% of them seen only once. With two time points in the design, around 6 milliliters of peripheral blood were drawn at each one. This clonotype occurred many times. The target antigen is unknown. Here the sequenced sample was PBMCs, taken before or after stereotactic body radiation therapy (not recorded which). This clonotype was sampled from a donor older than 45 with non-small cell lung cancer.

CDR3 nucleotides: TGCGCCAGCAGCCACGCTTGGAATAGACAAAACTATGGCTACACCTTC. This codes for CASSHAWNRQNYGYTF. V is TRBV4-1 and J is TRBJ1-2; no definite D call. The CDR3 totals 16 residues. Trimming took off 3 bases at V and 2 bases at J, with 16 bases between the two ends. From germline, CDR1 is MGHRA and CDR2 YSYEKL.